What follows are 28 T cell receptor beta chains derived from one specimen sequenced in a study of blood T cell repertoires in COVID-19. The data were produced by immunoSEQ multiplex PCR, yet TCRdb's version contains in-frame clones alone and is incomplete. Of some 340,000 clones listed, more than 70% are singletons. Specimen: PBMCs or T cells enriched from blood (not recorded which). These receptor sequences come from a woman aged 30 to 39 who had recovered from COVID-19.

The chain couples TRBV19 to TRBJ1-1; 10 positions match TRBD1. The CDR3 runs 14 residues. With 5 bases clipped from V and 6 bases from J, the junction kept 6 bases outside the gene matches. The germline gives CDR1 LNHDA, CDR2 SQIVND (reference sequence). This chain's CDR3 is CASSLDRGPAEAFF. As DNA, the CDR3 is TGTGCCAGTAGTCTCGACAGGGGGCCGGCTGAAGCTTTCTTT.

CDR3 loop: CAISPLQGANSPLHF. The CDR3 nucleotides are TGTGCCATCAGTCCTCTACAGGGGGCCAATTCACCCCTCCACTTT. The chain is built from TRBV10-3 and TRBJ1-6, with 9 bases that match TRBD1. V shed 5 bases, J shed 7 bases, and the junction held 6 bases outside the gene matches. Germline V gene data show CDR1 as ENHRY and CDR2 as SYGVKD. This CDR3 comprises 15 residues.

The chain employs TRBV4-1 and TRBJ2-2; the match to TRBD1 covers 7 bases. The CDR3 runs 19 residues. V lost 0 bases to trimming and J lost 5 bases; unmatched junction nucleotides: 15. Per germline, CDR1 MGHRA and CDR2 YSYEKL. In DNA, the CDR3 is TGCGCCAGCAGCCAAGATTTGTGGCAGGGGGTTCGGAAGACCGGGGAGCTGTTTTTT. Its protein is CASSQDLWQGVRKTGELFF.

The V and J genes are TRBV7-3 and TRBJ1-1, with D possibly TRBD1 on 6 matching bases. The CDR3 is 19 residues long. V gave up 1 base and J gave up 0 bases, with 21 bases separating them. Germline CDR1 and CDR2: SGHTA and FQGTGA. The CDR3 sequence: CASSLRGGRGPLLNTEAFF. The CDR3, as DNA: TGTGCCAGCAGCTTAAGGGGGGGCAGAGGGCCTTTATTGAACACTGAAGCTTTCTTT.

This chain uses TRBV3-1 (or the pseudogene TRBV3-2) with TRBJ2-3; no firm D call. V was trimmed by 0 bases and J by 6 bases, leaving 10 bases between them. Germline values: CDR1 LGHDT, CDR2 YNNKEL (reference sequence). This CDR3 is 14 amino acids long. The CDR3 nucleotides are TGTGCCAGCAGCCAAGAAACGGGTCGGGATACGCAGTATTTT. This sequence encodes CASSQETGRDTQYF.

V is TRBV7-9 and J is TRBJ1-1, with D maybe TRBD1 (5 bases). This CDR3 is built from 13 residues. Per the germline V gene, CDR1 is SEHNR and CDR2 is FQNEAQ (reference sequence). Trimming removed 1 base at V and 8 bases at J, with 11 bases between. This CDR3 reads CASSLVVTDEAFF. The CDR3, as DNA: TGTGCCAGCAGCTTAGTAGTGACAGACGAAGCTTTCTTT.

V is TRBV6-2 or TRBV6-3 and J is TRBJ1-2; the D gene is possibly TRBD1 (5 bases). Germline CDR1 reads MNHEY; CDR2 reads SVGEGT. V was trimmed by 2 bases and J by 2 bases, leaving 15 bases between them. The CDR3 loop spans 16 amino acids. The CDR3 DNA is TGTGCCAGCAGTTACGGCGGGACGGATGTCAACTATGGCTACACCTTC. Translation: CASSYGGTDVNYGYTF.

V and J are TRBV5-1 and TRBJ2-7; 10 nucleotides align to TRBD2. Germline loops: CDR1 SGHRS, CDR2 YFSETQ. The CDR3 consists of 16 residues. V dropped 3 bases and J dropped 6; count of bases not matched to a gene: 12. CDR3: CASSSSAGGQWGEQYF. The CDR3 nucleotides read TGCGCCAGCAGCTCTTCAGCGGGGGGGCAGTGGGGCGAGCAGTACTTC.

The chain carries TRBV24-1 and TRBJ2-6; D remains unclear. Trimming removed 6 bases at V and 2 bases at J, with 10 bases between. The CDR3 has 15 amino acids. Germline V gene data show CDR1 as KGHDR and CDR2 as SFDVKD. DNA for the CDR3: TGTGCCACCAGTCCCGGAGTGACTGGGGCCAACGTCCTGACTTTC. Its protein product is CATSPGVTGANVLTF.

This rearrangement joins TRBV7-2 to TRBJ1-2, with D perhaps TRBD1 (6 bases). Germline V lookup: CDR1 SGHTA, CDR2 FQGNSA. V dropped 1 base and J dropped 4 bases, with 10 bases sitting between them. The CDR3 sequence is 14 residues long. The DNA of the CDR3 is TGTGCCAGCAGCTTAGGGGGGCAGGGCTATGGCTACACCTTC. Translation: CASSLGGQGYGYTF.

This rearrangement joins TRBV2 to TRBJ1-3, with D possibly TRBD1 on 5 matching bases. This CDR3 contains 16 residues. The ends were cut back, 3 bases at V and 0 bases at J, with 12 bases in the middle. Germline V gene data show CDR1 as SNHLY and CDR2 as FYNNEI. The CDR3 spells CASSETDGFSGNTIYF. The CDR3, as DNA: TGTGCCAGCAGTGAGACAGACGGATTCTCTGGAAACACCATATATTTT.

The CDR3 reads CASSFDRGLTYNEQFF. CDR3 coding DNA: TGTGCCAGCAGCTTCGACAGGGGGCTCACCTACAATGAGCAGTTCTTC. The J gene is TRBJ2-1, the V gene TRBV5-4, with TRBD1 matching over 10 bases. V dropped 2 bases and J dropped 2; count of bases not matched to a gene: 4. The CDR3 has 16 residues. CDR1 is SGHNT and CDR2 is YYREEE in the germline V gene (reference sequence).

The chain has TRBV7-2 and TRBJ2-1; 7 bases line up with TRBD2. Germline V lookup: CDR1 SGHTA, CDR2 FQGNSA. The CDR3 consists of 14 residues. The junction had 4 bases not matched to a gene; V was cut back by 3 bases and J by 5 bases. The CDR3 here is CASSFRGGHNEQFF. CDR3 coding DNA: TGTGCCAGCAGCTTCCGCGGGGGTCACAATGAGCAGTTCTTC. Supplemented by reference TRBV7-2 and TRBJ2-1, the full variable domain reads GAGVSQSPSNKVTEKGKDVELRCDPISGHTALYWYRQSLGQGLEFLIYFQGNSAPDKSGLPSDRFSAERTGGSVSTLTIQRTQQEDSAVYLCASSFRGGHNEQFFGPGTRLTVL.

This chain links TRBV2 with TRBJ1-6; TRBD1 is a possible D gene (6 bases). In germline, CDR1 is SNHLY, CDR2 FYNNEI. Trimming took off 8 bases at V and 7 bases at J, with 18 bases between the two ends. The CDR3 is 15 residues long. The CDR3 protein is CASGTGGGANSPLHF. In DNA, the CDR3 is TGTGCCAGCGGGACTGGGGGGGGCGCGAATTCACCCCTCCACTTT.

J is TRBJ1-4 and V is TRBV5-1; possible D gene TRBD1, 5 bases. The germline V and J ends were trimmed by 0 bases and 3 bases, with 6 bases remaining between them. Germline CDR1 SGHRS, CDR2 YFSETQ. The CDR3 is 14 residues long. The CDR3 is CASSLGRANEKLFF. CDR3 in DNA: TGCGCCAGCAGCTTGGGCAGGGCTAATGAAAAACTGTTTTTT.

Concerning this clone: Other DNA sequences within the sample encode an identical CDR3. The chain couples TRBV2 to TRBJ1-1, with a possible D match to TRBD1 (5 bases). CDR1 and CDR2 from the germline V gene are SNHLY and FYNNEI. The CDR3 length is 13 residues. Trimming took 4 bases from V and 2 from J, leaving 8 bases between them. This chain's CDR3 is CASSVQGNTEAFF. CDR3 coding DNA: TGTGCCAGCAGTGTCCAGGGTAACACTGAAGCTTTCTTT.

The J gene is TRBJ1-2, the V gene TRBV9, with TRBD1 matching over 8 bases. CDR3 length: 15 amino acids. V was clipped by 2 bases and J by 7 bases; unmatched bases: 10. Per germline, CDR1 SGDLS and CDR2 YYNGEE. The chain's CDR3 is CASSVAAGGYSGYTF. The DNA for the CDR3 is TGTGCCAGCAGCGTCGCGGCAGGGGGCTACTCTGGCTACACCTTC. Full variable domain (outside the CDR3, taken from reference TRBV9 and TRBJ1-2): DSGVTQTPKHLITATGQRVTLRCSPRSGDLSVYWYQQSLDQGLQFLIQYYNGEERAKGNILERFSAQQFPDLHSELNLSSLELGDSALYFCASSVAAGGYSGYTFGSGTRLTVV.

The chain has TRBV6-4 and TRBJ2-1, with 11 bases identical to TRBD2. Germline CDR1 and CDR2: MRHNA and SNTAGT. J gave up 6 bases and V 4 bases, and 2 bases lay outside the gene matches. The CDR3 sequence is 14 residues long. CDR3 amino acids: CASSVAGGPNEQFF. CDR3 nucleotides: TGTGCCAGCAGTGTAGCGGGGGGGCCCAATGAGCAGTTCTTC.

The chain couples TRBV20-1 to TRBJ1-4; weak D call: TRBD1 (5 bases). The germline V gene has CDR1 DFQATT and CDR2 SNEGSKA (reference sequence). Trimming cost V 3 bases and J 5 bases, with 22 bases left between them. This CDR3 is 17 amino acids long. CDR3 residues: CSASGALGDERNEKLFF. In DNA form, the CDR3 reads TGCAGTGCTAGTGGTGCGTTAGGGGATGAGAGGAATGAAAAACTGTTTTTT.

The V gene is TRBV19, the J gene TRBJ1-2; possibly TRBD1 for D (5 bases). Trimming shortened V by 6 bases and J by 7 bases, and 18 bases separated the two germline ends. From germline, CDR1 is LNHDA and CDR2 SQIVND (reference sequence). The CDR3 is 14 residues long. CDR3 nucleotide sequence: TGTGCCAGTAGCGACCTTCAGGGTCGCAGTGGCTACACCTTC. Protein sequence: CASSDLQGRSGYTF.

The chain recombines TRBV28 with TRBJ2-2; no definite D call. Trimming shortened V by 3 bases and J by 9 bases, and 8 bases separated the two germline ends. The CDR3 runs 12 residues. Germline loops: CDR1 MDHEN, CDR2 SYDVKM. The CDR3 sequence: CASSFVSRELFF. As DNA, the CDR3 is TGTGCCAGCAGTTTTGTTAGTCGGGAGCTGTTTTTT.

J is TRBJ2-3 and V is TRBV4-1; 13 positions agree with TRBD2. The trim removed 3 bases at V and 5 bases at J, leaving 5 bases unmatched. The germline V gene has CDR1 MGHRA and CDR2 YSYEKL. The CDR3 totals 16 residues. This chain's CDR3 is CASSHTSGGVGDTQYF. Here the CDR3 DNA reads TGCGCCAGCAGCCACACTAGCGGGGGGGTGGGAGATACGCAGTATTTT.

This clone turned up a few times. The chain joins TRBV27 to TRBJ1-5; TRBD1 aligns across 10 bases. Looked up from germline, CDR1 is MNHEY and CDR2 is SMNVEV (reference sequence). With 6 bases clipped from V and 3 bases from J, the junction kept 5 bases outside the gene matches. This CDR3 region has 15 residues. The CDR3 spells CASSRQGASNQPQHF. The CDR3 DNA reads TGTGCCAGCAGCCGACAGGGGGCTTCCAATCAGCCCCAGCATTTT.

The J gene is TRBJ2-5, the V gene TRBV11-1, with D perhaps TRBD2 (6 bases). Germline V gene lookup returns CDR1 SGHAT and CDR2 FQDESV (reference sequence). V shed 4 bases and J shed 1 base, with 10 bases lying between them. The CDR3 runs 14 residues. The chain's CDR3 is CASSYRDFQETQYF. The CDR3 region has the DNA TGTGCCAGCAGCTACCGGGACTTCCAAGAGACCCAGTACTTC.

V gene TRBV19 combines with J gene TRBJ2-7; no definite D call. The length of the CDR3 is 13 residues. Per the germline V gene, CDR1 is LNHDA and CDR2 is SQIVND (reference sequence). Trimming took 0 bases from V and 7 from J, leaving 10 bases between them. The CDR3 reads CASSIDRSSEQYF. In DNA form, the CDR3 reads TGTGCCAGTAGTATAGATAGAAGTTCTGAGCAGTACTTC.

The CDR3 region is CASSDRDRVLDTQYF. The CDR3 DNA reads TGCGCCAGCAGTGACCGGGACAGGGTTCTAGATACGCAGTATTTT. The chain uses TRBV10-1 and TRBJ2-3, with TRBD1 identical over 9 bases. V trimming: 3 bases; J trimming: 5 bases; junction bases outside the gene matches: 6. The CDR3 runs to 15 residues. CDR1 WNHNN and CDR2 SYGVQD come from the germline V gene (reference sequence).

The rearrangement links TRBV2 to TRBJ2-3; D remains ambiguous. Trimming left V 1 base short and J 3 bases short, with 11 bases between. Germline loops: CDR1 SNHLY, CDR2 FYNNEI. The CDR3 runs 15 residues. The CDR3 sequence is CASSEVFSRTDTQYF. CDR3 coding DNA: TGTGCCAGCAGTGAAGTTTTTTCCCGGACAGATACGCAGTATTTT.

The V gene is TRBV20-1, the J gene TRBJ2-5; unclear D gene. The V end lost 5 bases, the J end lost 7 bases, and 8 bases lay between the germline ends. There are 10 residues in the CDR3. In germline, CDR1 is DFQATT, CDR2 SNEGSKA (reference sequence). The CDR3 coding sequence is TGCAGTGCTGGGCCAAGGACCCAGTACTTC. Translation gives CSAGPRTQYF.